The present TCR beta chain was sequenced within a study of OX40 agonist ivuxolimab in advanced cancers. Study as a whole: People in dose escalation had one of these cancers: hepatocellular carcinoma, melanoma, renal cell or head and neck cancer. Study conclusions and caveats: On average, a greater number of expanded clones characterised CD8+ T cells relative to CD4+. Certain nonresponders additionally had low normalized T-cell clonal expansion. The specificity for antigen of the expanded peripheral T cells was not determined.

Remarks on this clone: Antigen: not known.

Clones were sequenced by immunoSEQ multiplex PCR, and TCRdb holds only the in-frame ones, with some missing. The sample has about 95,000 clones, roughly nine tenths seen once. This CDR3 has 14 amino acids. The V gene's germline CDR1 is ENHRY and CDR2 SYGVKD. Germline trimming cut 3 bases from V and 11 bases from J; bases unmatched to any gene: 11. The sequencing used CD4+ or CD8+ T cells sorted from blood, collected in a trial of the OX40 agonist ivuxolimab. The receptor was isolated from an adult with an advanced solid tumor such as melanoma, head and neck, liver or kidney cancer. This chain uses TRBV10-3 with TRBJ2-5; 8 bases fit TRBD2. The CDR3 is CAISDHSGIRGQYF. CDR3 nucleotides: TGTGCCATCAGTGACCATAGCGGGATTAGGGGTCAGTACTTC.